This entry concerns a single T cell receptor (beta chain). Its antigen is undetermined. This sample is drawn from a study of shared clonotypes between healthy human individuals. Whole-study results and caveats: Sampling covered blood only; tissue repertoires likely differ.

Each cell subset's genomic DNA was divided evenly among several immunoSEQ plates. Only in-frame clones appear in the TCRdb table, and some are missing; sequencing was by immunoSEQ multiplex PCR. Among about 480,000 clones listed, about 80% were seen once. V shed 3 bases and J shed 4 bases, with 16 bases lying between them. Germline V gene lookup returns CDR1 SGHAT and CDR2 FQNNGV. The CDR3 covers 15 residues. This clonotype was obtained from a woman between 40 and 50 years old in good health. Some clones in this sample may be carry-over from other donors' samples. This rearrangement joins TRBV11-2 to TRBJ2-7; D is uncertain. Sequences were obtained from PBMCs. In nucleotides, the CDR3 is TGTGCCAGCAGCTTCCTCTCCCAGTCAGCTTACGAGCAGTACTTC. Amino acids: CASSFLSQSAYEQYF.